The entry below gives a single T cell receptor beta chain sequence along with its context. This clonotype has a count of ten or more. Its antigen is currently not known. Per-base qualities were not stored, and no clone one base away is much larger. The entry originates in a study of T-cell reconstitution after alpha-beta-depleted transplantation in children (dated by TCRdb to about 2016). As for the study more broadly: Using TCR repertoire profiling, the study quantitatively followed how T-cell immune reconstitution unfolded in children after TCRalphabeta/CD19-depleted allogeneic hematopoietic cell transplantation.

CDR1 MNHEY and CDR2 SVGEGT were looked up in the germline V gene. Trimming takes 4 bases from V and 8 bases from J, and the germline ends sit 11 bases apart. Measured from the cysteine to the phenylalanine, the CDR3 is 12 residues long. Only the CDR3 region is kept as DNA, spanning 36 bases read in frame from base 1. The library relied on PCR. Sequencing was performed on an Illumina HiSeq 2500. To normalize quantification of the TCRbeta repertoire, the TCR libraries were built with molecular barcoding that relied on unique molecular identifiers. Using fastp at Q25 and MiXCR, TCRdb reprocessed the public reads and kept productive beta chains. CDR3 protein sequences are deduplicated, and each keeps its most common genes and DNA. In all, the sample holds approximately 350,000 distinct CDR3 sequences, and about an eighth of those were seen once. The ten largest clonotypes hold approximately 4.3% of the sample.

Sequenced here: PBMCs, sampled from the stem cell graft. This receptor chain uses TRBV6-2 or TRBV6-3 and TRBJ1-2; the D gene assignment is ambiguous. This receptor was identified in a human donor who donated a stem cell graft to a child with Fanconi anemia. CDR3 reads: CASSSPWRGYTF. The DNA is TGTGCCAGCAGTTCGCCATGGCGAGGCTACACCTTC.